These 8 T cell receptor beta chains originate from one sample sequenced in a study of T cell changes during pregnancy in multiple sclerosis (dated by TCRdb to 2018 to 2020). The library was prepared using the immunoSEQ multiplex PCR assay. TCRdb carries this immuneACCESS record with in-frame sequences only. Its versions omit some clonotypes, under half of them owing to an unresolved V gene in the studies checked, with the rest unexplained. The sample table holds over 25,000 clones, of which approximately 88% were seen once. The leading ten clones occupy about 8% of the sample. Material: CD8+ T cells from peripheral blood mononuclear cells, obtained before pregnancy. Receptors originate from a female donor with multiple sclerosis, enrolled in a pregnancy study.

This clone occurred once. The chain is built from TRBV7-2 and TRBJ2-5; 9 nucleotides line up with TRBD1. Germline CDR1 is SGHTA and CDR2 is FQGNSA. V lost 4 bases to trimming and J lost 9 bases; unmatched junction nucleotides: 12. The CDR3 covers 15 residues. Written as DNA, the CDR3 is TGTGCCAGCAGCTCCTCCGGGACAGGGAAGACGGCCCAGTACTTC. This codes for CASSSSGTGKTAQYF.

The chain is built from TRBV10-3 and TRBJ2-1; weak D call: TRBD2 (6 bases). CDR3 length equals 12 residues. Trimming stripped 10 bases from V and 8 bases from J, with 15 bases between. Germline V lookup: CDR1 ENHRY, CDR2 SYGVKD. CDR3 nucleotides: TGTGCCACCTCAATCGGGGGAGATGAGCAGTTCTTC. Encoded protein: CATSIGGDEQFF.

The chain links TRBV5-6 to TRBJ2-7; no definite D call. CDR3 length: 16 amino acids. The germline CDR1 and CDR2 sequences are SGHDT and YYEEEE. V was pared by 0 bases and J by 0 bases, with 13 bases between. The CDR3 spells CASSLAPDRSSYEQYF. For the CDR3, the DNA is TGTGCCAGCAGCTTGGCGCCCGATAGAAGCTCCTACGAGCAGTACTTC.

The rearrangement links TRBV30 to TRBJ1-2; 8 nucleotides line up with TRBD1. The V segment lost 8 bases and the J segment 3 bases; nucleotides outside the gene matches: 8. Germline CDR1 is GTSNPN and CDR2 is SVGIG (reference sequence). The CDR3 loop spans 13 amino acids. The CDR3 sequence: CAVTMDRDYGYTF. The CDR3 DNA reads as TGTGCCGTAACGATGGACAGGGACTATGGCTACACCTTC. Complete variable domain (other parts from reference TRBV30 and TRBJ1-2): SQTIHQWPATLVQPVGSPLSLECTVEGTSNPNLYWYRQAAGRGLQLLFYSVGIGQISSEVPQNLSASRPQDRQFILSSKKLLLSDSGFYLCAVTMDRDYGYTFGSGTRLTVV.

The chain has TRBV6-7 and TRBJ2-7, with D possibly being TRBD1 (5 bases). TRBV6-7 is flagged as an ORF with uncertain function. There are 16 residues in the CDR3. The V and J ends lost 1 base and 10 bases respectively, with 23 bases between them. The CDR3 nucleotides read TGTGCCAGCAGTTACTTGAGGCAGGGTCCAACAGGCGGACAGTACTTC. Translation gives CASSYLRQGPTGGQYF.

This chain joins TRBV11-2 and TRBJ2-3; possible D gene TRBD2, 5 bases. This CDR3 has 15 residues. Trimming took 3 bases from V and 0 from J, leaving 10 bases between them. CDR1 SGHAT and CDR2 FQNNGV come from the germline V gene. The CDR3 region has the DNA TGTGCCAGCAGCTTTTTAGCGACTAGCACAGATACGCAGTATTTT. The encoded protein is CASSFLATSTDTQYF.

The DNA for the CDR3 is TGTGCCAGCAGAGAGACTAGCGGGGTCCGCACAGATACGCAGTATTTT. It translates to CASRETSGVRTDTQYF. The chain links TRBV2 to TRBJ2-3; 11 nucleotides line up with TRBD2. Per germline, CDR1 SNHLY and CDR2 FYNNEI. The CDR3 has 16 residues. V lost 6 bases, J lost 1 base, and 6 bases stayed unmatched.

This sequence joins TRBV27 and TRBJ2-7, with a tentative D call TRBD2 (5 bases). This CDR3 is 14 amino acids long. The V end was cut by 1 base, the J end by 7 bases, with 14 bases between. Germline CDR1 is MNHEY and CDR2 is SMNVEV (reference sequence). The CDR3 loop is CASSLFSPGREQYF. CDR3 in DNA: TGTGCCAGCAGTTTATTCTCCCCGGGAAGGGAGCAGTACTTC.